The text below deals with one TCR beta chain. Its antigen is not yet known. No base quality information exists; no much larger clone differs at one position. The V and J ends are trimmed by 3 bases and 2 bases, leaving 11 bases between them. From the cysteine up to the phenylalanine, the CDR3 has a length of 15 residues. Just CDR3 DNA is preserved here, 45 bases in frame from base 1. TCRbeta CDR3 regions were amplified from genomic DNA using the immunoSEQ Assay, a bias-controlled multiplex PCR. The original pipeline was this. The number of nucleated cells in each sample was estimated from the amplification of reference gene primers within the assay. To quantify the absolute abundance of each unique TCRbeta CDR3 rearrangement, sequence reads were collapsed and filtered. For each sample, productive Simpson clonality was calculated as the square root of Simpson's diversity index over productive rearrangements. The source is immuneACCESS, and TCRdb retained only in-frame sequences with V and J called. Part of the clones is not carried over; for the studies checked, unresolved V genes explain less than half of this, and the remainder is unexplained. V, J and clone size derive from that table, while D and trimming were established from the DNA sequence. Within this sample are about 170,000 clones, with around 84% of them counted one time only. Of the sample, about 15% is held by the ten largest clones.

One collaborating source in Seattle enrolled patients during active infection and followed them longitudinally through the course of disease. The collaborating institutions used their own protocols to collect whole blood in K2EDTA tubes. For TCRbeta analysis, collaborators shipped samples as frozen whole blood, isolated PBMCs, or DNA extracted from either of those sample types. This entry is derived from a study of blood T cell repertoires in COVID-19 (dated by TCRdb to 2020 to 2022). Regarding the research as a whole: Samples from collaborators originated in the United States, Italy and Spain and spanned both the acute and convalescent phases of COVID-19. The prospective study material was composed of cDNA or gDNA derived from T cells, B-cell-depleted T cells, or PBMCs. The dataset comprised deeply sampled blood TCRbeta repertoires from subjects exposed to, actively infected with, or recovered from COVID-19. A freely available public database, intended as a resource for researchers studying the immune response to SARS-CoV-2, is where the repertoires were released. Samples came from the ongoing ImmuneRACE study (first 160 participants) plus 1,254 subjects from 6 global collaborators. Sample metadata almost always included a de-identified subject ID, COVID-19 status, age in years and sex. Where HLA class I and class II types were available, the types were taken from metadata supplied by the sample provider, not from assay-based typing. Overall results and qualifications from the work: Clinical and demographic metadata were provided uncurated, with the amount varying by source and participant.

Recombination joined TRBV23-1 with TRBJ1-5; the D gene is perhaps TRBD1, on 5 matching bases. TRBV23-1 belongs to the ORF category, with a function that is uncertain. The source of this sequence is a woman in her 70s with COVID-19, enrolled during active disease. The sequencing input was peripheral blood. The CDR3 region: CASSQRATGNQPQHF. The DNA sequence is TGCGCCAGCAGTCAGAGAGCGACAGGCAATCAGCCCCAGCATTTT.